The 24 T cell receptor beta chains listed next were all sequenced from one sample in a study of blood T cell repertoires in COVID-19. Repertoires were generated with immunoSEQ multiplex PCR, while TCRdb's copy carries only in-frame clones and drops some. The sample records under 150,000 clones, roughly 80% being singletons. Material: PBMCs or T cells enriched from blood (not recorded which). These TCRs come from a man between 40 and 49 years old with acute COVID-19.

This chain connects TRBV4-2 to TRBJ1-3; D may be TRBD1 (5 bases). The CDR3 has 15 amino acids. Trimming cost V 0 bases and J 0 bases, with 6 bases left between them. CDR1 and CDR2 (germline): LGHNA, YNFKEQ. The CDR3 nucleotides read TGTGCCAGCAGCCAAGAAGGGGCCTCTGGAAACACCATATATTTT. Protein: CASSQEGASGNTIYF.

V is TRBV5-1 and J is TRBJ2-5; TRBD1 matches at 9 bases. The junction had 3 bases not matched to a gene; V was cut back by 4 bases and J by 2 bases. From germline, CDR1 is SGHRS and CDR2 YFSETQ. The CDR3 runs to 14 residues. This CDR3 reads CASSMTGGQETQYF. Here the CDR3 DNA reads TGCGCCAGCAGCATGACAGGGGGTCAAGAGACCCAGTACTTC.

V is TRBV5-6 and J is TRBJ2-7; 9 bases map to TRBD1. Trimming cost V 5 bases and J 5 bases; bases outside gene matches: 11. The V gene's germline CDR1 is SGHDT and CDR2 YYEEEE. The length of the CDR3 is 15 residues. CDR3 bases: TGTGCCAGCAGGCGACCGGGACAGGGTACGAACGAGCAGTACTTC. The encoded protein is CASRRPGQGTNEQYF.

The chain links TRBV14 to TRBJ1-1; D ambiguous. Germline V gene sequence: CDR1 SGHDN, CDR2 FVKESK. This CDR3 has 13 amino acids. V was pared by 2 bases and J by 2 bases, with 6 bases between. The DNA of the CDR3 is TGTGCCAGCAGCCAACTTTCTAACACTGAAGCTTTCTTT. Translation gives CASSQLSNTEAFF.

This clone was counted a few times. V usage is TRBV19 and J usage is TRBJ2-2; D call uncertain. CDR3 length: 14 residues. The germline V gene has CDR1 LNHDA and CDR2 SQIVND (reference sequence). V lost 4 bases and J lost 1, with 7 bases in between. CDR3 DNA sequence: TGTGCCAGTAGTAGACGACAGAACACCGGGGAGCTGTTTTTT. Protein: CASSRRQNTGELFF.

This clone has a single count. The rearrangement joins TRBV18 to TRBJ2-3; D not certain. Germline V CDR1 and CDR2: KGHSH, LQKENI. Deletions cut 6 bases from V and 10 bases from J, with 20 bases between. CDR3 length equals 14 residues. The CDR3, as DNA: TGTGCCAGCTCGCCGGCGGCCACTAAAAAGTCGCAGTATTTT. It encodes CASSPAATKKSQYF.

This chain uses TRBV28 with TRBJ2-7; 11 positions match TRBD2. V shed 6 bases and J 4 bases; nucleotides not matched to a gene: 8. Germline V gene sequence: CDR1 MDHEN, CDR2 SYDVKM. CDR3 length: 15 amino acids. The CDR3 DNA sequence: TGTGCCAGCAGCCGTACTAGCGGGAGACCATACGAGCAGTACTTC. It translates to CASSRTSGRPYEQYF.

This rearrangement joins TRBV7-6 to TRBJ1-2, with a weak D call TRBD1 (5 bases). Germline assignment: CDR1 SGHVS and CDR2 FNYEAQ. The CDR3 has 13 amino acids. V lost 4 bases, J lost 5 bases, and 11 bases lay in between. The CDR3 reads CASSSAGFYGYTF. DNA for the CDR3: TGTGCCAGCAGCTCCGCAGGGTTTTATGGCTACACCTTC. The full variable domain, with the rest looked up from reference TRBV7-6 and TRBJ1-2, is GAGVSQSPRYKVTKRGQDVALRCDPISGHVSLYWYRQALGQGPEFLTYFNYEAQQDKSGLPNDRFSAERPEGSISTLTIQRTEQRDSAMYRCASSSAGFYGYTFGSGTRLTVV.

V gene TRBV28 combines with J gene TRBJ1-2; 8 positions agree with TRBD1. This CDR3 is built from 14 residues. CDR1 and CDR2 from the germline V gene are MDHEN and SYDVKM. Trimming took 4 bases from V and 7 from J; bases not matched to a gene: 8. CDR3 DNA sequence: TGTGCCAGCAGTTCCCAGACAGGGGCGGGTGGCTACACCTTC. It specifies CASSSQTGAGGYTF.

The chain uses TRBV27 and TRBJ1-5; 7 bases are shared with TRBD1. The CDR3 totals 16 residues. Germline trimming cut 1 base from V and 6 bases from J; bases unmatched to any gene: 9. CDR1 and CDR2 (germline): MNHEY, SMNVEV (reference sequence). CDR3 sequence reads: CASSLYRQGMGQPQHF. The CDR3 DNA follows: TGTGCCAGCAGTTTATACCGACAGGGAATGGGTCAGCCCCAGCATTTT.

The chain employs TRBV20-1 and TRBJ2-1; 7 bases line up with TRBD1. Looked up from germline, CDR1 is DFQATT and CDR2 is SNEGSKA (reference sequence). CDR3 length equals 14 residues. The trim removed 3 bases at V and 3 bases at J, leaving 5 bases unmatched. CDR3 residues: CSASADRLYNEQFF. The CDR3 DNA is TGCAGTGCTAGTGCGGACAGGCTCTACAATGAGCAGTTCTTC.

The chain combines TRBV11-3 with TRBJ2-1; 7 nucleotides align to TRBD2. V shed 4 bases, J shed 8 bases, and the junction held 5 bases outside the gene matches. There are 13 residues in the CDR3. Germline assignment: CDR1 SGHNT and CDR2 YENEEA. The CDR3 nucleotides are TGTGCCAGCAGCTCGCGGGAGACGGATGAGCAGTTCTTC. Its translation is CASSSRETDEQFF.

The rearrangement links TRBV7-3 to TRBJ2-2; a possible D gene is TRBD1 (7 bases). The germline gives CDR1 SGHTA, CDR2 FQGTGA. Trimming left V 5 bases short and J 0 bases short, with 13 bases between. The CDR3 spans 16 residues. CDR3 protein: CASSPGGTTNTGELFF. CDR3 nucleotides: TGTGCCAGCAGCCCAGGGGGGACAACGAACACCGGGGAGCTGTTTTTT.

This rearrangement joins TRBV29-1 to TRBJ2-3, with 10 bases that match TRBD2. The CDR3 runs 13 residues. V lost 8 bases to trimming and J lost 4 bases; unmatched junction nucleotides: 6. Germline CDR1 reads SQVTM; CDR2 reads ANQGSEA. The CDR3 protein is CSSQLAGPDTQYF. For the CDR3, the DNA is TGCAGCTCACAACTAGCGGGGCCAGATACGCAGTATTTT.

V and J are TRBV10-2 and TRBJ2-1; no firm D call. With 5 bases removed from V and 2 bases from J, the gap between germline ends came to 10 bases. The length of the CDR3 is 14 residues. Looked up from germline, CDR1 is WSHSY and CDR2 is SAAADI. The CDR3 DNA reads as TGCGCCAGCAGTCCTTCCGACACCTACAATGAGCAGTTCTTC. It is translated as CASSPSDTYNEQFF.

The table lists this clone with a count of one. This chain joins TRBV7-9 and TRBJ1-3; 8 bases align to TRBD1. This CDR3 is built from 15 residues. Looked up from germline, CDR1 is SEHNR and CDR2 is FQNEAQ (reference sequence). V gave up 4 bases and J gave up 8 bases; unmatched junction bases: 10. This CDR3 is CASSSQGAGMDTIYF. The DNA of the CDR3 is TGTGCCAGCAGCTCGCAGGGGGCGGGTATGGACACCATATATTTT. Together with reference TRBV7-9 and TRBJ1-3, the CDR3 gives the full variable domain: DTGVSQNPRHKITKRGQNVTFRCDPISEHNRLYWYRQTLGQGPEFLTYFQNEAQLEKSRLLSDRFSAERPKGSFSTLEIQRTEQGDSAMYLCASSSQGAGMDTIYFGEGSWLTVV.

This clone showed up just once. The rearrangement joins TRBV29-1 to TRBJ1-2; 7 bases align to TRBD1. The trim removed 4 bases at V and 3 bases at J, leaving 2 bases unmatched. The CDR3 extends over 12 amino acids. The germline V gene encodes CDR1 SQVTM and CDR2 ANQGSEA. DNA for the CDR3: TGCAGCGTTGTTCAGGGGGACTATGGCTACACCTTC. This gives the protein CSVVQGDYGYTF.

The CDR3 spells CASSLGTGHRNEQFF. For the CDR3, the DNA is TGTGCCAGCAGCCTCGGGACAGGGCATCGGAATGAGCAGTTCTTC. The chain joins TRBV3-1 (or the pseudogene TRBV3-2) to TRBJ2-1; 9 nucleotides match TRBD1. V lost 4 bases, J lost 7 bases, and 8 bases stayed unmatched. Germline values: CDR1 LGHDT, CDR2 YNNKEL (reference sequence). The length of the CDR3 is 15 residues.

This chain joins TRBV28 and TRBJ1-4, with D possibly being TRBD1 (6 bases). Trimming stripped 5 bases from V and 3 bases from J, with 13 bases between. The CDR3 has 15 amino acids. Germline loops: CDR1 MDHEN, CDR2 SYDVKM. In nucleotides, the CDR3 is TGTGCCAGCAGTGCCTTCGGGACACCTAATGAAAAACTGTTTTTT. It encodes CASSAFGTPNEKLFF.

The CDR3 loop is CASSPGETAGEQYF. CDR3 DNA sequence: TGTGCCAGCAGCCCCGGAGAGACTGCTGGCGAGCAGTACTTC. This chain links TRBV3-1 (or the pseudogene TRBV3-2) with TRBJ2-7, with D hard to call. V was clipped by 4 bases and J by 6 bases, with 16 bases between them. Germline V gene sequence: CDR1 LGHDT, CDR2 YNNKEL (reference sequence). This CDR3 spans 14 amino acids.

The chain recombines TRBV12-3 or TRBV12-4 with TRBJ2-4; TRBD2 might be the D (5 bases). Trimming stripped 0 bases from V and 8 bases from J, with 8 bases between. The CDR3 loop spans 13 amino acids. CDR3 amino acids: CASSLALGDIQYF. The CDR3 DNA is TGTGCCAGCAGTTTAGCGCTGGGAGACATTCAGTACTTC.

The V gene is TRBV28, the J gene TRBJ2-1, with D possibly matching TRBD2 (7 bases). The ends were cut back, 11 bases at V and 2 bases at J, with 13 bases in the middle. This CDR3 comprises 13 residues. Germline CDR1 is MDHEN and CDR2 is SYDVKM. The CDR3 reads CAQGGTTYNEQFF. CDR3 in DNA: TGTGCCCAGGGAGGGACAACCTACAATGAGCAGTTCTTC.

The chain couples TRBV6-5 to TRBJ1-1; D gene ambiguous. This CDR3 has 14 residues. The V gene's germline CDR1 is MNHEY and CDR2 SVGAGI. With 6 bases removed from V and 2 bases from J, the gap between germline ends came to 13 bases. CDR3 DNA: TGTGCCAGCAGGGAGGTCGGGGTCAACACTGAAGCTTTCTTT. Translating gives CASREVGVNTEAFF.

Only one count was recorded for this clone. The chain carries TRBV5-1 and TRBJ1-2; 8 bases agree with TRBD1. The CDR3 is made up of 13 amino acids. Germline CDR1 is SGHRS and CDR2 is YFSETQ. Trimming took 4 bases from V and 7 from J; bases not matched to a gene: 6. The DNA of the CDR3 is TGCGCCAGCAGCACAGGGGGTCGGAGTGGCTACACCTTC. Translation gives CASSTGGRSGYTF.